This T cell receptor beta chain appears in the sequencing data of a study of regulatory T cells in long-lasting Graves disease. Study-wide findings and caveats: Persistent patients shared more public clonotypes (fewer than 3,000) than newly diagnosed patients (roughly 960). Among samples with persistent disease, TRBV28, TRBJ1-2 and TRBJ2-5 were favored.

CDR3 size: 15 residues. V was clipped by 6 bases and J by 7 bases; unmatched bases: 10. The germline gives CDR1 MNHNS, CDR2 SASEGT. Time point here: persistent/refractory GD, antithyroid drugs over 5 years with positive TRAb. RNA from PBMCs was the source of the TCR library. As to this clonotype: The antigen remains undetermined.

TCR beta libraries were built with iRepertoire HTBI primers and Arm-PCR of CDR3 regions. TCRdb ran MiXCR on the multiplex PCR reads and lists one entry per CDR3 protein. The sample has about 660,000 distinct CDR3 sequences, 25% to 35% seen once; the top ten hold 42%. This clonotype was obtained from a female donor with Graves disease. This chain connects TRBV6-1 to TRBJ1-5, with TRBD1 matching 9 bases. The material sequenced was peripheral blood mononuclear cells (PBMCs), taken when the disease was refractory, from a patient treated with antithyroid drugs. Here the CDR3 reads CASSYLRDRVQPQHF. The CDR3 nucleotides read TGTGCCAGCAGCTACCTCCGGGACAGGGTACAGCCCCAGCATTTT.